The next 4 T cell receptor beta chains were all read from a single sample in a study of T cells in narcolepsy. Generated by immunoSEQ multiplex PCR, the TCRdb table keeps only in-frame clones and is missing some. The sample lists some 34,000 clones; roughly nine tenths were seen once. Sequencing was performed on CD45RA- memory CD4+ T cells from PBMCs. Every receptor here comes from a human donor with narcolepsy.

The chain uses TRBV7-6 and TRBJ2-1; 10 bases match TRBD1. Per germline, CDR1 SGHVS and CDR2 FNYEAQ. This CDR3 spans 13 amino acids. The J segment lost 10 bases and the V segment lost 5 bases, leaving 5 bases of the junction unmatched. CDR3 DNA: TGTGCCAGCAGCACGGGACAGGGGACGGAGCAGTTCTTC. It encodes CASSTGQGTEQFF.

The CDR3, as DNA: TGTGCCAGCAGCGGACAGGTTTACACTGAAGCTTTCTTT. Amino acids: CASSGQVYTEAFF. The rearrangement joins TRBV2 to TRBJ1-1; 7 bases fit TRBD1. Losses at the gene ends were 6 bases for V and 3 bases for J; bases not matched to a gene: 4. The CDR3 consists of 13 residues. The germline CDR1 and CDR2 sequences are SNHLY and FYNNEI.

This clone was seen once. V usage is TRBV19 and J usage is TRBJ1-5, with 9 bases fitting TRBD1. Germline V gene sequence: CDR1 LNHDA, CDR2 SQIVND (reference sequence). The CDR3 is 16 residues long. J lost 5 bases, V lost 4 bases, and 9 bases had no gene match. CDR3 sequence reads: CASSTSGQGRDQPQHF. The CDR3 DNA reads as TGTGCCAGTAGTACTTCGGGACAGGGTCGCGATCAGCCCCAGCATTTT.

This clone was recorded once. V gene TRBV11-2 combines with J gene TRBJ2-3; the match to TRBD2 covers 9 bases. V shed 6 bases and J 3 bases; nucleotides not matched to a gene: 7. The CDR3 has 15 residues. Germline CDR1 reads SGHAT; CDR2 reads FQNNGV. The CDR3 coding sequence is TGTGCCAGCAGTTATACGGGACTAGCAACAGATACGCAGTATTTT. This encodes CASSYTGLATDTQYF.